The clone carrying this T cell receptor (beta chain) was detected a few times. This sample is part of a study of T cells after yellow fever vaccination. TCRdb redid the calling of the 5' RACE reads with MiXCR, one entry per CDR3 protein. The repertoire consists of about 350,000 distinct CDR3 sequences, with about 7.8% occurring once and the leading ten covering 17%. This CDR3 is built from 13 residues. Germline-derived CDR1 and CDR2 are GTSNPN and SVGIG (reference sequence). V was clipped by 5 bases and J by 4 bases; unmatched bases: 7. This sequence joins TRBV30 and TRBJ1-2, with 7 bases lining up with TRBD1. Source: PBMCs, taken roughly 46 days after the first yellow fever vaccination. This TCR derives from a man younger than 35 who received the YFV17D yellow fever vaccine. CDR3 in amino acids: CAWADREFYGYTF. CDR3 sequence (DNA): TGTGCCTGGGCAGACAGGGAGTTCTATGGCTACACCTTC.